These 17 T cell receptor beta chains share one sample of origin, sequenced in a study of shared clonotypes between healthy human individuals. The repertoire was sequenced with immunoSEQ multiplex PCR; TCRdb's copy has only in-frame clones and lacks some. This sample has 600,000 to 750,000 clones, with roughly 87% found just once. The source material was memory CD8+ T cells from PBMCs. Subset defined: CD45RO+ cells pooled with CCR7-negative TemRA cells. The receptors stem from a man in his late teens or twenties in good health. Some clones in this sample may be carry-over from other donors' samples.

The rearrangement uses TRBV5-1 and TRBJ1-1, with a possible D match to TRBD1 (6 bases). CDR3 length equals 14 residues. The germline V and J ends were trimmed by 7 bases and 0 bases, with 13 bases remaining between them. CDR1 is SGHRS and CDR2 is YFSETQ in the germline V gene. CDR3 bases: TGCGCCAGCGGTACAGGGTCGGTGAACACTGAAGCTTTCTTT. Translating gives CASGTGSVNTEAFF.

The V and J genes are TRBV19 and TRBJ2-5; 7 bases map to TRBD1. The CDR3 extends over 13 amino acids. With 7 bases clipped from V and 2 bases from J, the junction kept 4 bases outside the gene matches. Germline V gene data show CDR1 as LNHDA and CDR2 as SQIVND (reference sequence). CDR3 sequence (DNA): TGTGCCAGTACCATGGGACAGCAAGAGACCCAGTACTTC. Translating it yields CASTMGQQETQYF.

This clone was seen a few times. The rearrangement uses TRBV27 and TRBJ1-2; 8 bases map to TRBD1. The CDR3 sequence is 15 residues long. Trimming cost V 5 bases and J 2 bases; bases outside gene matches: 7. Germline CDR1 and CDR2: MNHEY and SMNVEV (reference sequence). CDR3 in DNA: TGTGCCAGCAGTGGATTAACAGGGGGGAACTATGGCTACACCTTC. Its translation is CASSGLTGGNYGYTF.

This CDR3 reads CASSIGSTGSYEQYF. CDR3 bases: TGTGCCAGTAGTATAGGATCGACAGGCTCCTACGAGCAGTACTTC. The chain carries TRBV19 and TRBJ2-7, with a possible D match to TRBD1 (6 bases). This CDR3 comprises 15 residues. Between the trimmed V and J ends, which lost 1 base and 0 bases, there was a span of 10 bases. Germline V gives CDR1 LNHDA, CDR2 SQIVND (reference sequence).

The chain is built from TRBV27 and TRBJ2-7, with TRBD2 matching 10 bases. The CDR3 consists of 18 residues. Germline loops: CDR1 MNHEY, CDR2 SMNVEV (reference sequence). V gave up 6 bases and J gave up 9 bases; unmatched junction bases: 23. CDR3 protein: CASSKKSPGLASFDVQYF. The CDR3, as DNA: TGTGCCAGCAGCAAAAAGTCTCCGGGACTAGCGTCATTTGACGTGCAGTACTTC.

Of note for this clone: A read error is the likely source, as a far larger clone sits one nucleotide away. The V gene is TRBV7-9, the J gene TRBJ2-7, with D hard to call. The ends were cut back, 1 base at V and 0 bases at J, with 4 bases in the middle. The length of the CDR3 is 13 residues. The V gene's germline CDR1 is SEHNR and CDR2 FQNEAQ (reference sequence). Written as DNA, the CDR3 is TGTGCCAGCAGCTTAGGGGACTCCTACGAGCAGTACTTC. It translates to CASSLGDSYEQYF.

The chain employs TRBV15 and TRBJ1-5; no reliable D call. The CDR3 has 15 residues. Trimming left V 1 base short and J 7 bases short, with 14 bases between. The germline V gene encodes CDR1 LNHNV and CDR2 YYDKDF (reference sequence). The CDR3 coding sequence is TGTGCCACCAGCAGAGTTCCTGGGGAAGGACAGCCCCAGCATTTT. Its protein product is CATSRVPGEGQPQHF.

The rearrangement uses TRBV2 and TRBJ2-3, with D tentatively TRBD2 (6 bases). CDR1 is SNHLY, CDR2 FYNNEI, per germline. The length of the CDR3 is 15 residues. The germline V and J ends were trimmed by 2 bases and 0 bases, with 9 bases remaining between them. The CDR3 bases are TGTGCCAGCAGTGAAAAGCGGGCGAGCACAGATACGCAGTATTTT. Its protein is CASSEKRASTDTQYF.

The chain combines TRBV6-4 with TRBJ2-3; 10 bases line up with TRBD2. The germline V gene encodes CDR1 MRHNA and CDR2 SNTAGT. After removal of 5 bases from V and 4 bases from J, the junction contained 6 bases not matched to a gene. The CDR3 covers 15 residues. This chain's CDR3 is CASSLLAGASDTQYF. CDR3 nucleotides: TGTGCCAGCAGTCTCCTAGCGGGAGCGTCAGATACGCAGTATTTT.

The chain joins TRBV5-1 to TRBJ2-7; D might be TRBD2 (5 bases). Germline V gene sequence: CDR1 SGHRS, CDR2 YFSETQ. Trimming removed 4 bases from V and 1 base from J, with 18 bases in between. This CDR3 region has 16 residues. CDR3 region: CASSLWASGASYEQYF. CDR3 sequence (DNA): TGCGCCAGCAGCCTTTGGGCGAGCGGTGCTTCCTACGAGCAGTACTTC.

The chain has TRBV5-1 and TRBJ2-7, with TRBD1 matching over 9 bases. Germline CDR1 reads SGHRS; CDR2 reads YFSETQ. The CDR3 loop spans 16 amino acids. V was pared by 2 bases and J by 4 bases, with 10 bases of the junction left unmatched. CDR3 bases: TGCGCCAGCAGCTTCAACAGGGGGCTTATTAGTTACGAGCAGTACTTC. This codes for CASSFNRGLISYEQYF.

The gene calls are TRBV7-2 and TRBJ1-1; weak D call: TRBD1 (5 bases). Trimming stripped 3 bases from V and 5 bases from J, with 16 bases between. Germline values: CDR1 SGHTA, CDR2 FQGNSA. This CDR3 comprises 15 residues. The CDR3 DNA follows: TGTGCCAGCAGCTTGACCGGGGTGGAGGGGACTGAAGCTTTCTTT. Translation gives CASSLTGVEGTEAFF.

This chain connects TRBV7-9 to TRBJ2-7; the match to TRBD2 covers 7 bases. The germline V gene has CDR1 SEHNR and CDR2 FQNEAQ (reference sequence). V lost 4 bases to trimming and J lost 6 bases; unmatched junction nucleotides: 9. The CDR3 is 14 residues long. Here the CDR3 DNA reads TGTGCCAGCAGCTCCAGCGGGGTTGGGAGCGAGCAGTACTTC. It specifies CASSSSGVGSEQYF.

The chain recombines TRBV27 with TRBJ2-7; D not resolved. The CDR3 runs to 14 residues. Germline V gene lookup returns CDR1 MNHEY and CDR2 SMNVEV (reference sequence). The V end lost 6 bases, the J end lost 5 bases, and 17 bases lay between the germline ends. CDR3 nucleotides: TGTGCCAGCAGACGGAGTATCTTTTGGGACGAGCAGTACTTC. This sequence encodes CASRRSIFWDEQYF.

V is TRBV6-6 and J is TRBJ1-2; possibly TRBD1 for D (5 bases). The CDR3 is 15 residues long. Germline V gene sequence: CDR1 MNHNY, CDR2 SVGAGI (reference sequence). V lost 2 bases and J lost 0, with 10 bases in between. CDR3 nucleotide sequence: TGTGCCAGCAGTTACGTAGGGACCTCTAACTATGGCTACACCTTC. This sequence encodes CASSYVGTSNYGYTF.

CDR3 sequence: CASSSSGHEQYF. CDR3 nucleotides: TGTGCCAGCAGCTCATCGGGCCACGAGCAGTACTTC. This chain connects TRBV7-9 to TRBJ2-7; D remains ambiguous. Trimming removed 4 bases at V and 5 bases at J, with 9 bases between. In germline, CDR1 is SEHNR, CDR2 FQNEAQ (reference sequence). The CDR3 is 12 amino acids.

This clone was counted at least ten times. The same CDR3 can be traced to other DNA sequences in this sample. The chain uses TRBV19 and TRBJ1-2; a weak D match, TRBD1 (6 bases). The V end lost 4 bases, the J end lost 4 bases, and 19 bases lay between the germline ends. CDR3 size: 16 residues. The V gene's germline CDR1 is LNHDA and CDR2 SQIVND (reference sequence). CDR3 nucleotides: TGTGCCAGTAGTACCCGGACAGCCCGAACACCCTATGGCTACACCTTC. It is translated as CASSTRTARTPYGYTF.